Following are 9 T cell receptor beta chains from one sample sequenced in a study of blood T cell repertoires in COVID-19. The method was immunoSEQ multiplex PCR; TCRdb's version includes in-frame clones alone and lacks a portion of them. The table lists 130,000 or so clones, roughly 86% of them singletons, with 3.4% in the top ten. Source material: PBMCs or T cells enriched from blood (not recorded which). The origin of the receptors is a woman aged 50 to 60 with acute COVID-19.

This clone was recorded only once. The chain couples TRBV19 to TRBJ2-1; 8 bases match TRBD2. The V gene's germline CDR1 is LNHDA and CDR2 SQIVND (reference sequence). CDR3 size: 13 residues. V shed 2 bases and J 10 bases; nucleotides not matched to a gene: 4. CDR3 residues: CASSITGTREQFF. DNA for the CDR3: TGTGCCAGTAGTATAACCGGGACTAGAGAGCAGTTCTTC.

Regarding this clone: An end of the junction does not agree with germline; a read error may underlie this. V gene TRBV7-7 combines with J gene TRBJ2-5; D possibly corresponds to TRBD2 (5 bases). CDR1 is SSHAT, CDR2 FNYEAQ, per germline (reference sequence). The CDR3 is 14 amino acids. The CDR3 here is CASSLEPEGETQYF. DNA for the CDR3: TGTGCTAGCAGCTTAGAACCCGAGGGAGAGACCCAGTACTTC.

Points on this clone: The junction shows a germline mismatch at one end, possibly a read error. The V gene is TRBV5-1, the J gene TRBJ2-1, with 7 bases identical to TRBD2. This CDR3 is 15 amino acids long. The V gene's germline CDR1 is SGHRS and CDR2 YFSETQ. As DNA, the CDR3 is TGCGCCAGCAGCATCACGTCCCCTCTAGCGGCAGAGCGGTTCTTC. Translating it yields CASSITSPLAAERFF. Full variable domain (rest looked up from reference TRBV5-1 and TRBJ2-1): KAGVTQTPRYLIKTRGQQVTLSCSPISGHRSVSWYQQTPGQGLQFLFEYFSETQRNKGNFPGRFSGRQFSNSRSEMNVSTLELGDSALYLCASSITSPLAAERFFGPGTRLTVL.

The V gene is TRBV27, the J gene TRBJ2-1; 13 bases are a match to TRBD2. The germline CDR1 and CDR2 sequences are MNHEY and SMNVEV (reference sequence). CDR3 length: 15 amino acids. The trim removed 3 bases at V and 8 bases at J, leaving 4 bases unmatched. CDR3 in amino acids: CASSFIGLAGDEQFF. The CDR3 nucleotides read TGTGCCAGCAGTTTTATAGGACTAGCGGGAGATGAGCAGTTCTTC.

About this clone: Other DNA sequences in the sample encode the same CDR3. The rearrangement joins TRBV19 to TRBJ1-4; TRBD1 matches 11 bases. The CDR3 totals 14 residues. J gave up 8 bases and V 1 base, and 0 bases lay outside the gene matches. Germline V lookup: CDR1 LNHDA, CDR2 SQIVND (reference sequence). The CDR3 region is CASSIGTGGEKLFF. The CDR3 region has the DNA TGTGCCAGTAGTATAGGGACAGGGGGCGAAAAACTGTTTTTT.

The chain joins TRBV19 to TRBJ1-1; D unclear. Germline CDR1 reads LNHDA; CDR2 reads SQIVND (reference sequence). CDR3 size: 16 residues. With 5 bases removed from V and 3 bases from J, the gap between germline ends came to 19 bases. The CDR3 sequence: CASSPFWEGGDTEAFF. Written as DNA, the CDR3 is TGTGCCAGTAGTCCCTTCTGGGAGGGTGGTGACACTGAAGCTTTCTTT.

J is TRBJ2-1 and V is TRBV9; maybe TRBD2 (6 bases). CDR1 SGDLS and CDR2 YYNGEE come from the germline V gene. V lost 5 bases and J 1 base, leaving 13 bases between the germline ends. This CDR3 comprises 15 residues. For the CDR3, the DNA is TGTGCCAGCAGGGGGGGACCGGAATCCTACAATGAGCAGTTCTTC. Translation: CASRGGPESYNEQFF.

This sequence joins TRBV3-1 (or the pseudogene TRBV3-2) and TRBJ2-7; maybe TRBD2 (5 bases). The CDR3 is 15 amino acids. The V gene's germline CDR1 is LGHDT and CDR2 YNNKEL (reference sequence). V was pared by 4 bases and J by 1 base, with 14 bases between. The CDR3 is CASSPIASSSYEQYF. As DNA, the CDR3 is TGTGCCAGCAGCCCGATAGCGAGTTCGTCCTACGAGCAGTACTTC.

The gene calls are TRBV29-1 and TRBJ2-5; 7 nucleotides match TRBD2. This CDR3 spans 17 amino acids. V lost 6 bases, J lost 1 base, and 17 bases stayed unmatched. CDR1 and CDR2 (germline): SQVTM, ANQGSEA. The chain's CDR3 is CSVPWEGMGGPQETQYF. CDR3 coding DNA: TGCAGCGTGCCGTGGGAAGGGATGGGAGGGCCCCAAGAGACCCAGTACTTC.